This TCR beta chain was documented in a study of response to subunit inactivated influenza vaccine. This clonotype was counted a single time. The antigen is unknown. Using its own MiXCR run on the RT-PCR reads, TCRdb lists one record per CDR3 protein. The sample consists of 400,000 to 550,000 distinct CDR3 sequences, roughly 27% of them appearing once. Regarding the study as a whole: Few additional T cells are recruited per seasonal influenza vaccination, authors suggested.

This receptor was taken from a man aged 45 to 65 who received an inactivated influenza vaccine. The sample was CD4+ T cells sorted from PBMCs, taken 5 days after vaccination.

The CDR3 is CSAREGSRTSYEQYF. The CDR3 DNA follows: TGCAGTGCTAGAGAGGGGAGTAGAACCTCCTACGAGCAGTACTTC. This chain uses TRBV20-1 with TRBJ2-7; the D gene is possibly TRBD2 (5 bases). CDR1 is DFQATT and CDR2 is SNEGSKA in the germline V gene (reference sequence). This CDR3 spans 15 amino acids. Trimming stripped 0 bases from V and 0 bases from J, with 12 bases between.